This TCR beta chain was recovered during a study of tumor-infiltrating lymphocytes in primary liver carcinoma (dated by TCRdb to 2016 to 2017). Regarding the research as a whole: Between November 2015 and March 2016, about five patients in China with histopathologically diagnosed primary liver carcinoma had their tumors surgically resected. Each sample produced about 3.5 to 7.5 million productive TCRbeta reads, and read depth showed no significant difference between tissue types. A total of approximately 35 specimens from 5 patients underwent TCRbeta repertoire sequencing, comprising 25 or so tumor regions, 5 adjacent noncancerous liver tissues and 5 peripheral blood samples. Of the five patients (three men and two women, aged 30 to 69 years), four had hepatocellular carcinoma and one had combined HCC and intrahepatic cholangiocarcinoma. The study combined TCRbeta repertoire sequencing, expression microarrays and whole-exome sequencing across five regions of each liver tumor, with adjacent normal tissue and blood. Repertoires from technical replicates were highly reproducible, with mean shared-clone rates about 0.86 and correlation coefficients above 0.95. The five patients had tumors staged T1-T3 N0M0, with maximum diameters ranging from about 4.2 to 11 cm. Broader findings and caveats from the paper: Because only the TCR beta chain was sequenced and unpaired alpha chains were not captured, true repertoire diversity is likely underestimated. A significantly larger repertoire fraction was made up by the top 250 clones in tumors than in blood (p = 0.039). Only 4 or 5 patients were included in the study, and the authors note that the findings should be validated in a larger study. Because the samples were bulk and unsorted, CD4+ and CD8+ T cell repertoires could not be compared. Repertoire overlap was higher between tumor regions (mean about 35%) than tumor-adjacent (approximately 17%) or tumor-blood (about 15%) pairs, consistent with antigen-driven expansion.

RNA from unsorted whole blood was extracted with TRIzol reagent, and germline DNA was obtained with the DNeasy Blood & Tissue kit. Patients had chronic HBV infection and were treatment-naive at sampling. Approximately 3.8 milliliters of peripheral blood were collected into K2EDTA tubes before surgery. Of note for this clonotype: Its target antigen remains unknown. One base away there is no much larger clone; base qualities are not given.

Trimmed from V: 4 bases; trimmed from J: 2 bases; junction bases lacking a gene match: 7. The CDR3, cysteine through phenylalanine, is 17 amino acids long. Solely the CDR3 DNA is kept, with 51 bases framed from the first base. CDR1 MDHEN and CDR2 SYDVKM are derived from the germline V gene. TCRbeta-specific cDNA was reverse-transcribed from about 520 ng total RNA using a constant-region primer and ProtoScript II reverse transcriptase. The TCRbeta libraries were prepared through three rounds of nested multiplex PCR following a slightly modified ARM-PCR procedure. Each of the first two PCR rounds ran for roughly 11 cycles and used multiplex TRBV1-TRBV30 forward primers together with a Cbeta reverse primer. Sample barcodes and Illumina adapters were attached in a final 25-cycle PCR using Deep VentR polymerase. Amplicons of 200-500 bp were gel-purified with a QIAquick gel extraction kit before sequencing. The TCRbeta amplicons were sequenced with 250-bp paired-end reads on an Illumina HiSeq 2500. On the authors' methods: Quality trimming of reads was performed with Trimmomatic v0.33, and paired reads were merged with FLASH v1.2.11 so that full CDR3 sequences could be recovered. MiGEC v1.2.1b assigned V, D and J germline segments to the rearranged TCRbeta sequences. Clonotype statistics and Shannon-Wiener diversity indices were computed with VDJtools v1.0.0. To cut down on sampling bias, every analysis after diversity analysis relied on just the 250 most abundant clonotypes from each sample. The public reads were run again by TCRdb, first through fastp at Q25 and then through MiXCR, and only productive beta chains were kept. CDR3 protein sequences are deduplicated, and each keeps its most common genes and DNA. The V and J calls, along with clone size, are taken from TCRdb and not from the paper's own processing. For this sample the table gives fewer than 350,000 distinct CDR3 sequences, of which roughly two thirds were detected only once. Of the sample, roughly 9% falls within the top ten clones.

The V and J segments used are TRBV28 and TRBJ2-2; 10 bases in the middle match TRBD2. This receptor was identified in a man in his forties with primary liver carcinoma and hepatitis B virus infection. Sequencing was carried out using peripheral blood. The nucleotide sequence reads TGTGCCAGCAGTTCCAGACTAGCGGGTGGTAACACCGGGGAGCTGTTTTTT. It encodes CASSSRLAGGNTGELFF.